Following are 12 T cell receptor beta chains from one sample sequenced in a study of T cell changes during pregnancy in multiple sclerosis. Clones were sequenced by immunoSEQ multiplex PCR, and TCRdb holds only the in-frame ones, with some missing. This sample carries under 110,000 clones, less than 95% of them seen once, and the ten largest clones take 1.6%. Sequenced material: peripheral blood, taken before pregnancy. The receptors were sampled from a female donor with multiple sclerosis, enrolled in a pregnancy study.

The sample holds one count of this clone. The V call is TRBV11-3, the J call TRBJ2-5, with 11 positions matching TRBD2. Germline V gene sequence: CDR1 SGHNT, CDR2 YENEEA. This CDR3 has 16 residues. V gave up 5 bases and J gave up 2 bases; unmatched junction bases: 7. This chain's CDR3 is CASSPNLAGGQETQYF. The CDR3 region has the DNA TGTGCCAGCAGCCCGAATCTAGCGGGGGGACAAGAGACCCAGTACTTC.

J is TRBJ2-2 and V is TRBV5-6; 8 bases agree with TRBD1. CDR1 is SGHDT, CDR2 YYEEEE, per germline. The V segment lost 3 bases and the J segment 7 bases; nucleotides outside the gene matches: 14. The CDR3 consists of 17 residues. The CDR3 sequence: CASSYDPGGGYGGELFF. CDR3 sequence (DNA): TGTGCCAGCAGCTACGATCCAGGGGGCGGGTATGGCGGGGAGCTGTTTTTT. Combining the CDR3 with reference TRBV5-6 and TRBJ2-2 gives the whole variable domain DAGVTQSPTHLIKTRGQQVTLRCSPKSGHDTVSWYQQALGQGPQFIFQYYEEEERQRGNFPDRFSGHQFPNYSSELNVNALLLGDSALYLCASSYDPGGGYGGELFFGEGSRLTVL.

The J gene is TRBJ2-5, the V gene TRBV5-1, with 8 positions matching TRBD1. The CDR3 runs 16 residues. Trimming cost V 1 base and J 5 bases; bases outside gene matches: 10. Germline CDR1 and CDR2: SGHRS and YFSETQ. The CDR3, as DNA: TGCGCCAGCAGCTTGATACAGGGGGGAGTCAGCGAGACCCAGTACTTC. This translates into CASSLIQGGVSETQYF.

This chain connects TRBV19 to TRBJ2-7; D gene ambiguous. The CDR3 covers 11 residues. In germline, CDR1 is LNHDA, CDR2 SQIVND (reference sequence). The V end lost 4 bases, the J end lost 3 bases, and 4 bases lay between the germline ends. The CDR3 DNA follows: TGTGCCAGTAGTAATTACTACGAGCAGTACTTC. Amino acids: CASSNYYEQYF.

V gene TRBV7-9 combines with J gene TRBJ1-1; the match to TRBD1 covers 10 bases. The CDR3 is made up of 12 amino acids. Per germline, CDR1 SEHNR and CDR2 FQNEAQ (reference sequence). The ends lost 7 bases at V and 11 bases at J; junction bases unmatched: 7. The CDR3 reads CASTFDRGRAFF. The CDR3 DNA reads as TGTGCCAGCACCTTTGACAGGGGGCGGGCTTTCTTT.

The chain links TRBV7-6 to TRBJ2-7; 9 bases fit TRBD2. The CDR3 is 15 amino acids. V lost 4 bases, J lost 1 base, and 5 bases stayed unmatched. CDR1 is SGHVS and CDR2 is FNYEAQ in the germline V gene. This CDR3 is CASSWRGGPSYEQYF. DNA for the CDR3: TGTGCCAGCAGCTGGCGGGGGGGCCCTTCCTACGAGCAGTACTTC.

The chain uses TRBV7-2 and TRBJ1-6; unclear D gene. V was cut by 5 bases and J by 7 bases, with 12 bases left in between. CDR3 size: 14 residues. CDR1 SGHTA and CDR2 FQGNSA come from the germline V gene. The chain's CDR3 is CASSRRHYNSPLHF. CDR3 bases: TGTGCCAGCAGCCGGCGACATTACAATTCACCCCTCCACTTT.

The rearrangement links TRBV19 to TRBJ2-2, with D possibly being TRBD2 (6 bases). V shed 0 bases and J shed 9 bases, with 14 bases lying between them. Germline lookup yields CDR1 LNHDA and CDR2 SQIVND (reference sequence). The CDR3 is 15 residues long. The CDR3, as DNA: TGTGCCAGTAGTATAGAGGGACTTACTAGTAGGGAGCTGTTTTTT. The encoded protein is CASSIEGLTSRELFF.

V gene TRBV18 combines with J gene TRBJ2-7; TRBD1 agrees at 7 bases. V lost 4 bases to trimming and J lost 4 bases; unmatched junction nucleotides: 1. The CDR3 spans 12 residues. CDR1 is KGHSH and CDR2 is LQKENI in the germline V gene. CDR3 DNA sequence: TGTGCCAGCTCACTGGGACAGTACGAGCAGTACTTC. Protein product: CASSLGQYEQYF.

This clone has a single count. The CDR3 nucleotides read TGCGCCAGCAGCCGCCAGGGACAGGGGGGCTATGGCTACACCTTC. This gives the protein CASSRQGQGGYGYTF. The chain recombines TRBV4-3 with TRBJ1-2; TRBD1 matches 11 bases. Germline CDR1 reads LGHNA; CDR2 reads YSLEER. There are 15 residues in the CDR3. Losses at the gene ends were 4 bases for V and 4 bases for J; bases not matched to a gene: 5.

This clone was found once. The V and J genes are TRBV6-6 and TRBJ1-5; 8 nucleotides match TRBD1. Germline V lookup: CDR1 MNHNY, CDR2 SVGAGI (reference sequence). This CDR3 has 16 amino acids. The V gene end was trimmed by 2 bases and the J gene end by 2 bases; junction bases not matched to a gene: 5. CDR3 nucleotide sequence: TGTGCCAGCAGTTACCCGCAGGGGGCAGGCAATCAGCCCCAGCATTTT. It translates to CASSYPQGAGNQPQHF.

The chain has TRBV19 and TRBJ2-7, with D unclear. This CDR3 comprises 15 residues. The germline V and J ends were trimmed by 4 bases and 2 bases, with 15 bases remaining between them. Germline V CDR1 and CDR2: LNHDA, SQIVND (reference sequence). The CDR3 DNA follows: TGTGCCAGTAGTACCTCGCGACTGCAGACCTACGAGCAGTACTTC. Amino acid sequence: CASSTSRLQTYEQYF.